The clone carrying this T cell receptor beta chain was seen repeatedly, ten times or more. Its target is unknown. Samples came from axillary lymph nodes draining the breast cancer. TCRdb recomputed calls from the multiplex PCR reads with MiXCR, one row per CDR3 protein. The profile shows roughly 260,000 distinct CDR3 sequences, over 25% of them singletons. The V end was cut by 0 bases, the J end by 3 bases, with 15 bases between. This CDR3 contains 16 residues. Germline CDR1 reads SGDLS; CDR2 reads YYNGEE. The source of the sample is a study of breast tumors, draining lymph nodes, adjacent tissues. Whole-study results and caveats: Tumor and nontumor repertoires were significantly more similar in luminal-like than in basal-like breast cancer. Compared with lymph nodes, tumors were less diverse; compared with nontumor tissue, more.

The sample was axillary lymph node tissue. The V call is TRBV9, the J call TRBJ1-2, with D possibly matching TRBD1 (5 bases). This sequence was found in a female donor with breast cancer. Some clones in this sample may be carry-over from other donors' samples. This CDR3 reads CASSVVVGEEDYGYTF. The CDR3 DNA sequence: TGTGCCAGCAGCGTAGTTGTAGGGGAGGAAGACTATGGCTACACCTTC.